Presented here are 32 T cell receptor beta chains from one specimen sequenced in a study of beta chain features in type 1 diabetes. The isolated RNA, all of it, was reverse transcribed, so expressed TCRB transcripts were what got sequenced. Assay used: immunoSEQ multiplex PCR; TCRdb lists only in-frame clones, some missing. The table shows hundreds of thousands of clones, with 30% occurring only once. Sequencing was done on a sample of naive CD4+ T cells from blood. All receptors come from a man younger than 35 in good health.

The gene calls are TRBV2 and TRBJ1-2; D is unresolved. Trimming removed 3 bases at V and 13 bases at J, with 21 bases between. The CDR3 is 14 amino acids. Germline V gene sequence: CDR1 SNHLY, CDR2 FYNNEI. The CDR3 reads CASSDGRAFGFFTF. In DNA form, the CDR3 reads TGTGCCAGCAGTGATGGACGAGCCTTTGGGTTTTTCACCTTC.

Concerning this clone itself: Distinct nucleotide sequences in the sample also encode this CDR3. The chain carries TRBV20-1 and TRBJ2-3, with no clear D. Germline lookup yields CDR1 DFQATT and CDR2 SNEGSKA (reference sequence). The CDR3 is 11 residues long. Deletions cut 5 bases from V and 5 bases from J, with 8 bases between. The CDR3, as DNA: TGCAGTGCTCCCCTGGGAGATACGCAGTATTTT. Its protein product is CSAPLGDTQYF.

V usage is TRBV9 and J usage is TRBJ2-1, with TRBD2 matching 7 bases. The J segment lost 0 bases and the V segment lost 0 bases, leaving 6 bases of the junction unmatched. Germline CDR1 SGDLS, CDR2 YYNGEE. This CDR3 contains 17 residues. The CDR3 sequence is CASSVVSSGYSYNEQFF. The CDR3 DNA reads TGTGCCAGCAGCGTAGTATCTAGCGGATACTCCTACAATGAGCAGTTCTTC.

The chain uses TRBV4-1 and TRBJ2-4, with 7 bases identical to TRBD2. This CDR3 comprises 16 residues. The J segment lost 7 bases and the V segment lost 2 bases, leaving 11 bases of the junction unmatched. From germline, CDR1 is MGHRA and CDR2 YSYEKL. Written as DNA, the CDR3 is TGCGCCAGCAGCCAAAAGGGTGCGGAGGGAGGGAACATTCAGTACTTC. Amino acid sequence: CASSQKGAEGGNIQYF.

The CDR3 loop is CAWSRGHPDTQYF. The CDR3 region has the DNA TGTGCCTGGAGTAGGGGGCACCCAGATACGCAGTATTTT. The J gene is TRBJ2-3, the V gene TRBV30, with 7 bases fitting TRBD1. The V gene's germline CDR1 is GTSNPN and CDR2 SVGIG (reference sequence). This CDR3 has 13 amino acids. The V and J ends lost 2 bases and 4 bases, in that order; junction bases with no gene match: 3.

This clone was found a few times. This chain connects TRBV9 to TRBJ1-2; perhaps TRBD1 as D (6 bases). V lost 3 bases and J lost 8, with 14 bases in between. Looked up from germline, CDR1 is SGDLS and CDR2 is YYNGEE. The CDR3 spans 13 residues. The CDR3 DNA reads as TGTGCCAGCAGCGCCCACAGGGATGAGGGCTACACCTTC. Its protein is CASSAHRDEGYTF.

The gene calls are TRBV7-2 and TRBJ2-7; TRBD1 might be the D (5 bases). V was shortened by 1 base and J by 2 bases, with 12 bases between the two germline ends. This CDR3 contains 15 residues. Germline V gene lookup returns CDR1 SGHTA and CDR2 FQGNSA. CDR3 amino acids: CASSLGVGVPYEQYF. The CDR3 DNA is TGTGCCAGCAGCTTAGGGGTAGGGGTGCCCTACGAGCAGTACTTC. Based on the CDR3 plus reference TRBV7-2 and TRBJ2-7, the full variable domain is GAGVSQSPSNKVTEKGKDVELRCDPISGHTALYWYRQSLGQGLEFLIYFQGNSAPDKSGLPSDRFSAERTGGSVSTLTIQRTQQEDSAVYLCASSLGVGVPYEQYFGPGTRLTVT.

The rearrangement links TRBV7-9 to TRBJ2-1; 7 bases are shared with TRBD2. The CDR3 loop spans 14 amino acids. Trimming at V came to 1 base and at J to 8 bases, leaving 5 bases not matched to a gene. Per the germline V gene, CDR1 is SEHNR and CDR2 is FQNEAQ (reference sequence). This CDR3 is CASSLEGGSYEQFF. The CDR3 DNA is TGTGCCAGCAGCTTAGAAGGCGGGAGCTATGAGCAGTTCTTC.

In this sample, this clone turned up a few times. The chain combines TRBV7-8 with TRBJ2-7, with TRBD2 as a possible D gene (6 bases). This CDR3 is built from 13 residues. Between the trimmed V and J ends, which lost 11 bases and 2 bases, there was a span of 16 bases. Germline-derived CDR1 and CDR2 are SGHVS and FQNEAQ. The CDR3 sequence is CAVAEEGPYEQYF. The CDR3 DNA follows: TGTGCCGTTGCGGAGGAGGGTCCCTACGAGCAGTACTTC. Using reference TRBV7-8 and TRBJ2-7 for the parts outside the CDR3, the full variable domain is GAGVSQSPRYKVAKRGQDVALRCDPISGHVSLFWYQQALGQGPEFLTYFQNEAQLDKSGLPSDRFFAERPEGSVSTLKIQRTQQEDSAVYLCAVAEEGPYEQYFGPGTRLTVT.

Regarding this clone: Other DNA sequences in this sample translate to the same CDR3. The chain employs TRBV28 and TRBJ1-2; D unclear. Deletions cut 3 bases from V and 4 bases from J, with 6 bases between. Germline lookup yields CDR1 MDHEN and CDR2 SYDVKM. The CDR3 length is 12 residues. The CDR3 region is CASSFRGYGYTF. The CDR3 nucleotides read TGTGCCAGCAGTTTTAGAGGCTATGGCTACACCTTC.

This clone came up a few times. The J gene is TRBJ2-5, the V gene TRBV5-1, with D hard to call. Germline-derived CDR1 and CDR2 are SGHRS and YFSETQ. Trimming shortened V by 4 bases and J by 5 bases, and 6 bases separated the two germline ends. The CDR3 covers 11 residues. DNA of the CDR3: TGCGCCAGCAGCGAGTCGGAGACCCAGTACTTC. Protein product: CASSESETQYF.

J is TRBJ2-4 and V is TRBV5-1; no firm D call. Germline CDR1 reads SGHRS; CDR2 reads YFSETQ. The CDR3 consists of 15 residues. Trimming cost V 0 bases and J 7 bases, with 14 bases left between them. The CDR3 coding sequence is TGCGCCAGCAGCTTGGCTTCGACCCAACGGAACATTCAGTACTTC. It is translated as CASSLASTQRNIQYF.

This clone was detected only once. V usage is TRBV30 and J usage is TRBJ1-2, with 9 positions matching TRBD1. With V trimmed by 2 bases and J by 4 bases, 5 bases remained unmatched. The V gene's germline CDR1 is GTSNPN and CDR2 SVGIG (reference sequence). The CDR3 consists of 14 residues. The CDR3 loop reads CAWSPDRGRYGYTF. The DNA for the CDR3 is TGTGCCTGGAGTCCGGACAGGGGCCGCTATGGCTACACCTTC.

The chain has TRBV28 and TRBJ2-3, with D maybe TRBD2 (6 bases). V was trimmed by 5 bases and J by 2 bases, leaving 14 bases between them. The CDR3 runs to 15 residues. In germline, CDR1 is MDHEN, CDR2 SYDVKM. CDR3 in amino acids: CASSETGLTTDTQYF. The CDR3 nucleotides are TGTGCCAGCAGTGAAACGGGACTCACCACAGATACGCAGTATTTT.

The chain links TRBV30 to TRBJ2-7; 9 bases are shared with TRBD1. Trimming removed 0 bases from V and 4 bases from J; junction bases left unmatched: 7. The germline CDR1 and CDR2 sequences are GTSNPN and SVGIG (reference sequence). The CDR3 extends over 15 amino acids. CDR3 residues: CAWSVPGTGLYEQYF. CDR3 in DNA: TGTGCCTGGAGTGTACCCGGGACAGGGCTATACGAGCAGTACTTC.

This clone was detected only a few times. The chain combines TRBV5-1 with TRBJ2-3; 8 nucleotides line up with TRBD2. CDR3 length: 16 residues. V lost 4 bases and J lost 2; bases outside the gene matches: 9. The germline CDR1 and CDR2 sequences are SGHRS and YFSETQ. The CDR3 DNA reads TGCGCCAGCAGCCCCGGACTAGCAATCGTCACAGATACGCAGTATTTT. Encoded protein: CASSPGLAIVTDTQYF.

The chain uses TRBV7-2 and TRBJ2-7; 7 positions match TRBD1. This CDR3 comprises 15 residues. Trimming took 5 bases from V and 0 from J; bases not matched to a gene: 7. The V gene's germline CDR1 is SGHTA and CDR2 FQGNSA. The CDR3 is CASSTEQGRSYEQYF. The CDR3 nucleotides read TGTGCCAGCAGCACGGAACAGGGGCGCTCCTACGAGCAGTACTTC.

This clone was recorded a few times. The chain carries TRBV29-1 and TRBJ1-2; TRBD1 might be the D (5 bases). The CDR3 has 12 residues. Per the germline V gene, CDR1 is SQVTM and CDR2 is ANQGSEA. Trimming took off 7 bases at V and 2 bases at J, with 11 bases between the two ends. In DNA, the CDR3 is TGCAGCGCAAGGGGAGGGAACTATGGCTACACCTTC. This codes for CSARGGNYGYTF.

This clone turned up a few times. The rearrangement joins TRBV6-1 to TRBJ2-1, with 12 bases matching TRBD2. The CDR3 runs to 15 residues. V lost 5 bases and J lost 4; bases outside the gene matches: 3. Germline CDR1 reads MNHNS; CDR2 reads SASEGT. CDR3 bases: TGTGCCAGCAGTCCCGGGACTAGCGGGTACAATGAGCAGTTCTTC. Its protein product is CASSPGTSGYNEQFF.

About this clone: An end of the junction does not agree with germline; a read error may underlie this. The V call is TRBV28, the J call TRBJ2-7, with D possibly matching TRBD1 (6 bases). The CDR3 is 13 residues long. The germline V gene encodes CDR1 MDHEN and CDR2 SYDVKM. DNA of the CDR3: TGTGCCAGCAGTTTATTAACCGACAGGTGGGCGTCCTTC. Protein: CASSLLTDRWASF.

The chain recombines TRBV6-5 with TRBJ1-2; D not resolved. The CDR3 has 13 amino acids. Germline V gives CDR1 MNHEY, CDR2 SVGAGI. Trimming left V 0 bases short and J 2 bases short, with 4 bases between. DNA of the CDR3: TGTGCCAGCAGTTACTCACAGAACTATGGCTACACCTTC. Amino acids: CASSYSQNYGYTF.

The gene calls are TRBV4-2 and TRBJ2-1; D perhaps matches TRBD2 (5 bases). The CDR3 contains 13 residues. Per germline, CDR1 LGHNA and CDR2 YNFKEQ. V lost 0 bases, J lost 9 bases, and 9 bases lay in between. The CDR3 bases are TGTGCCAGCAGCCAAGAGGGTCGGGGTGAGCAGTTCTTC. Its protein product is CASSQEGRGEQFF.

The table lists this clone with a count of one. The CDR3 bases are TGTGCCAGCTTGCGCACCTCCGAAGAGACCCAGTACTTC. This encodes CASLRTSEETQYF. The J gene is TRBJ2-5, the V gene TRBV18; D is unclear. Germline CDR1 reads KGHSH; CDR2 reads LQKENI. The V end was cut by 7 bases, the J end by 3 bases, with 12 bases between. This CDR3 contains 13 residues.

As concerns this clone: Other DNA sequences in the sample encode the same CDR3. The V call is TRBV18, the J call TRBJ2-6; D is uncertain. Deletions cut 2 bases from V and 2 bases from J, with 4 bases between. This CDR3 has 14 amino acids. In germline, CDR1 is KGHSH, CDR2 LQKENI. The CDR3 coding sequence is TGTGCCAGCTCACCAGGGCCTGGGGCCAACGTCCTGACTTTC. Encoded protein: CASSPGPGANVLTF.

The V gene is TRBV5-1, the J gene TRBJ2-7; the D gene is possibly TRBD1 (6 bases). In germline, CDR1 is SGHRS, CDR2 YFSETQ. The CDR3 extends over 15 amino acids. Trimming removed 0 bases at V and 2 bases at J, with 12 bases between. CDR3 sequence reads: CASSLGAGDPYEQYF. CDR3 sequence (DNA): TGCGCCAGCAGCTTGGGGGCAGGGGACCCCTACGAGCAGTACTTC.

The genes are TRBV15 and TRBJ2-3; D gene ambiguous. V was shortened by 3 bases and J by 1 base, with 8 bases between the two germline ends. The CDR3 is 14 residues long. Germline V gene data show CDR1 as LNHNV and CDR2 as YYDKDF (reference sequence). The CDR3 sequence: CATSSLLGTDTQYF. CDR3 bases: TGTGCCACCAGCAGCCTCCTAGGCACAGATACGCAGTATTTT.

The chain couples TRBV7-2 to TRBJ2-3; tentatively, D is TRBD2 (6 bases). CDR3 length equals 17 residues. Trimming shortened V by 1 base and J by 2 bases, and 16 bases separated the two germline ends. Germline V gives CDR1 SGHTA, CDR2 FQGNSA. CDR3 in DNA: TGTGCCAGCAGCTTAGTTGCAGGCGGGATATTCACAGATACGCAGTATTTT. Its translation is CASSLVAGGIFTDTQYF.

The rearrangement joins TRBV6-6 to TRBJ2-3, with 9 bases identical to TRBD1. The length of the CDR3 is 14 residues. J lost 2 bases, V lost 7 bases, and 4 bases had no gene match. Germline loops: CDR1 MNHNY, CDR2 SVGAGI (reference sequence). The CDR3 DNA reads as TGTGCCAGCACGGACAGGGGATACACAGATACGCAGTATTTT. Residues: CASTDRGYTDTQYF.

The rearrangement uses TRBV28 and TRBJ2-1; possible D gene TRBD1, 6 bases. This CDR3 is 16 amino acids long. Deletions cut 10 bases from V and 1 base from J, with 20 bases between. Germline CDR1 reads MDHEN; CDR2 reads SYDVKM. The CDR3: CATTIKQGYSYNEQFF. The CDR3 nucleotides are TGTGCCACAACAATAAAACAGGGATATTCCTACAATGAGCAGTTCTTC.

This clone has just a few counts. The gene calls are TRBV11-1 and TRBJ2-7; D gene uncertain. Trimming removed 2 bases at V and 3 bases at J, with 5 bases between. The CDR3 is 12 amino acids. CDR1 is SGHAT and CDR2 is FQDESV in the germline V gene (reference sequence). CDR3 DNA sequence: TGTGCCAGCAGCTTACTCGGCTACGAGCAGTACTTC. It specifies CASSLLGYEQYF.

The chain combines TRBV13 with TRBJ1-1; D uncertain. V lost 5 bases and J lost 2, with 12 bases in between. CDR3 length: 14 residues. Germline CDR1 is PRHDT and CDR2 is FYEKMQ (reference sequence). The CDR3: CASSATRVNTEAFF. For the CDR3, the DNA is TGTGCCAGCAGCGCGACGCGGGTCAACACTGAAGCTTTCTTT.

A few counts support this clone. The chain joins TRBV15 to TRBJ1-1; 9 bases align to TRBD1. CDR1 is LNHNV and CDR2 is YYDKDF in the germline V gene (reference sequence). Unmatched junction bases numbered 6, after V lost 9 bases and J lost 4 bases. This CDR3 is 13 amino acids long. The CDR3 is CATCLGQGTEAFF. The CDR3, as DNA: TGTGCCACTTGCTTGGGACAGGGCACTGAAGCTTTCTTT.